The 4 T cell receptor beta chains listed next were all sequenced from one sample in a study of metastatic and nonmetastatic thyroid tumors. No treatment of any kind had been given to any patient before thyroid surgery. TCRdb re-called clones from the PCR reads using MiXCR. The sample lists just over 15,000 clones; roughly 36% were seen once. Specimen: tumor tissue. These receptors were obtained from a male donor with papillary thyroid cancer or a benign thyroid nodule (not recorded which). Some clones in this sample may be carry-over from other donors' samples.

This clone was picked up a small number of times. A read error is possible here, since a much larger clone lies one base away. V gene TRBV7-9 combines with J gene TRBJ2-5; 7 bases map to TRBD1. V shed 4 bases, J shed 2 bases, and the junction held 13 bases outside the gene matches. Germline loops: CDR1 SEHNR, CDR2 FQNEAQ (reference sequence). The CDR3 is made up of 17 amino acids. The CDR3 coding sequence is TGTGCCAGCAGCTCATGGGGGACAGTGGCTCGTCAAGAGACCCAGTACTTC. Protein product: CASSSWGTVARQETQYF.

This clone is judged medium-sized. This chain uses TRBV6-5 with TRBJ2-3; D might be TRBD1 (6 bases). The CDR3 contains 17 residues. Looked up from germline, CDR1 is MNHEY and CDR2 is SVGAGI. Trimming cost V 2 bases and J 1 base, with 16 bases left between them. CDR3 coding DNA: TGTGCCAGCAGTTACCTTCCACGGGACATACGCACAGATACGCAGTATTTT. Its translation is CASSYLPRDIRTDTQYF.

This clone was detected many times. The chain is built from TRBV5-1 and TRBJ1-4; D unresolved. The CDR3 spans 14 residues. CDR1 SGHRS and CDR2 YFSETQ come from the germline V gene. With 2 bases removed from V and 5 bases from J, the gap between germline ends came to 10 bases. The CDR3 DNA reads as TGCGCCAGCAGCTTTACCGCCCCGAATGAAAAACTGTTTTTT. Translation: CASSFTAPNEKLFF. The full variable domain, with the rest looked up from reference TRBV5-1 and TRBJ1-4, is KAGVTQTPRYLIKTRGQQVTLSCSPISGHRSVSWYQQTPGQGLQFLFEYFSETQRNKGNFPGRFSGRQFSNSRSEMNVSTLELGDSALYLCASSFTAPNEKLFFGSGTQLSVL.

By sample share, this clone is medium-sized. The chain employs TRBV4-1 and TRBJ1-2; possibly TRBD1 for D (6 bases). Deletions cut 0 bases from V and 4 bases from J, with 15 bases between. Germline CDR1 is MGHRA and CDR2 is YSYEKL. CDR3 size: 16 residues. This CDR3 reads CASSQDSGAQSYGYTF. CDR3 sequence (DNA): TGCGCCAGCAGCCAAGATTCGGGGGCGCAGTCCTATGGCTACACCTTC.